This T cell receptor (beta chain) was recorded in a study of cytomegalovirus exposure and HLA in healthy donors. About the research overall: A subsequent analysis reported that the 120 or so validation repertoires were produced on the same platform that had also been used for the roughly 670 first-cohort repertoires.

About this clone: Its matching antigen is unknown.

Regarding the study as a whole: The classifier reportedly diagnosed cytomegalovirus status with high sensitivity and specificity.

Only in-frame clones appear in the TCRdb table, and some are missing; sequencing was by immunoSEQ multiplex PCR. Of 250,000 to 300,000 clones listed, approximately 83% are singletons. The CDR3 is made up of 15 amino acids. V dropped 5 bases and J dropped 3 bases, with 16 bases sitting between them. The germline gives CDR1 SNHLY, CDR2 FYNNEI. The sample comprised PBMCs. The source of this sequence is a woman between 18 and 29 years old in good health and CMV-seronegative. The rearrangement uses TRBV2 and TRBJ1-2, with D perhaps matching TRBD1 (6 bases). The CDR3 sequence is CASSTSGHPYYGYTF. In nucleotides, the CDR3 is TGTGCCAGCAGTACCTCGGGACACCCTTACTATGGCTACACCTTC.